Below, 27 T cell receptor beta chains from the same sample are listed, as sequenced in a study of blood T cell dynamics during melanoma immunotherapy. Indicated time point: week 3, after first cycle of checkpoint inhibitor. Repertoires were generated with immunoSEQ multiplex PCR, while TCRdb's copy carries only in-frame clones and drops some. This sample has about 8,400 clones, with more than 80% found just once. Source: blood, taken from a patient treated with checkpoint blockade. The receptors here all came from a human donor with melanoma.

The V and J genes are TRBV7-6 and TRBJ1-1; D is ambiguous. V was cut by 5 bases and J by 10 bases, with 14 bases left in between. CDR1 is SGHVS and CDR2 is FNYEAQ in the germline V gene. The CDR3 totals 12 residues. The CDR3 DNA is TGTGCCAGCAGCCTAGAAGGAAAAGGAGCTTTCTTT. This encodes CASSLEGKGAFF.

The V call is TRBV28, the J call TRBJ2-7; D possibly uses TRBD1 or TRBD2 (5 bases each). CDR3 length: 14 amino acids. V lost 6 bases to trimming and J lost 7 bases, with 19 bases between them. The germline V gene has CDR1 MDHEN and CDR2 SYDVKM. CDR3 amino acids: CASRGTPGWGEQYF. The CDR3 region has the DNA TGTGCCAGCAGGGGGACGCCCGGTTGGGGGGAGCAGTACTTC.

The V and J genes are TRBV7-8 and TRBJ2-7, with TRBD1 matching over 7 bases. Germline CDR1 SGHVS, CDR2 FQNEAQ. This CDR3 has 13 amino acids. The V segment lost 8 bases and the J segment 0 bases; nucleotides outside the gene matches: 4. The CDR3 bases are TGTGCCAGCGCCGGGACAGCCTCCTACGAGCAGTACTTC. It codes for CASAGTASYEQYF.

The chain carries TRBV19 and TRBJ1-5, with TRBD1 matching over 10 bases. Looked up from germline, CDR1 is LNHDA and CDR2 is SQIVND (reference sequence). There are 13 residues in the CDR3. Germline trimming cut 8 bases from V and 5 bases from J; bases unmatched to any gene: 3. Here the CDR3 reads CASAGTGDQPQHF. CDR3 DNA sequence: TGTGCCAGTGCCGGGACAGGGGATCAGCCCCAGCATTTT.

This chain joins TRBV28 and TRBJ2-7; TRBD1 is a possible D gene (6 bases). V gave up 3 bases and J gave up 0 bases, with 9 bases separating them. This CDR3 contains 14 residues. Looked up from germline, CDR1 is MDHEN and CDR2 is SYDVKM. The CDR3 region has the DNA TGTGCCAGCAGTTTCAGGGGAGACTCCTACGAGCAGTACTTC. Translating gives CASSFRGDSYEQYF.

The chain couples TRBV28 to TRBJ1-5; unclear D gene. The CDR3 contains 15 residues. The V end was cut by 2 bases, the J end by 2 bases, with 10 bases between. The V gene's germline CDR1 is MDHEN and CDR2 SYDVKM. CDR3 DNA: TGTGCCAGCAGTTTAGACGCTGGGGGCAATCAGCCCCAGCATTTT. It encodes CASSLDAGGNQPQHF.

The chain recombines TRBV7-9 with TRBJ1-1, with unresolved D. The CDR3 extends over 14 amino acids. Germline V CDR1 and CDR2: SEHNR, FQNEAQ (reference sequence). With 1 base removed from V and 4 bases from J, the gap between germline ends came to 10 bases. Here the CDR3 DNA reads TGTGCCAGCAGCTTAGGTTCACTCAGCACTGAAGCTTTCTTT. It is translated as CASSLGSLSTEAFF.

The rearrangement uses TRBV10-3 and TRBJ1-5; TRBD1 might be the D (6 bases). V was cut by 3 bases and J by 6 bases, with 21 bases left in between. The CDR3 runs to 17 residues. CDR1 and CDR2 (germline): ENHRY, SYGVKD. This chain's CDR3 is CAISDGAGARASQPQHF. The CDR3 DNA reads TGTGCCATCAGTGATGGGGCAGGGGCGCGAGCTTCTCAGCCCCAGCATTTT.

The J gene is TRBJ1-4, the V gene TRBV5-4, with D hard to call. This CDR3 region has 14 residues. V was cut by 6 bases and J by 0 bases, with 9 bases left in between. Per the germline V gene, CDR1 is SGHNT and CDR2 is YYREEE (reference sequence). The CDR3 reads CASTWGATNEKLFF. CDR3 sequence (DNA): TGTGCCAGCACCTGGGGTGCAACTAATGAAAAACTGTTTTTT.

The chain couples TRBV28 to TRBJ1-6; D uncertain. The V end lost 2 bases, the J end lost 9 bases, and 11 bases lay between the germline ends. This CDR3 spans 14 amino acids. Germline V lookup: CDR1 MDHEN, CDR2 SYDVKM. The CDR3 DNA reads as TGTGCCAGCAGTTTAGGGGAGAACTTTTCACCCCTCCACTTT. It yields the protein CASSLGENFSPLHF.

V and J are TRBV9 and TRBJ2-7; TRBD1 or TRBD2 may be the D gene (5 bases each). The CDR3 consists of 14 residues. V shed 2 bases and J shed 1 base, with 10 bases lying between them. Per germline, CDR1 SGDLS and CDR2 YYNGEE. The CDR3 region is CASSVGDGSYEQYF. As DNA, the CDR3 is TGTGCCAGCAGCGTTGGGGACGGTTCCTACGAGCAGTACTTC.

The V gene is TRBV19, the J gene TRBJ2-5, with D perhaps matching TRBD2 (5 bases). The end of the DNA aligns better with TRBJ2-7, so the J call may be wrong. The CDR3 sequence is 10 residues long. Germline assignment: CDR1 LNHDA and CDR2 SQIVND (reference sequence). The CDR3 loop is CASGTYEQYF. CDR3 sequence (DNA): TGTGCCAGCGGGACCTACGAGCAGTACTTC.

The chain has TRBV18 and TRBJ2-5; 8 bases map to TRBD2. The CDR3 contains 17 residues. J lost 3 bases, V lost 2 bases, and 11 bases had no gene match. Germline values: CDR1 KGHSH, CDR2 LQKENI. The chain's CDR3 is CASSPLPVTSEKETQYF. The CDR3 coding sequence is TGTGCCAGCTCACCATTACCCGTGACTAGCGAGAAAGAGACCCAGTACTTC.

The chain combines TRBV11-2 with TRBJ2-3; D gene uncertain. The CDR3 is made up of 12 amino acids. The V and J ends lost 1 base and 5 bases respectively, with 4 bases between them. Looked up from germline, CDR1 is SGHAT and CDR2 is FQNNGV. DNA of the CDR3: TGTGCCAGCAGCTTAGTGAGAGATACGCAGTATTTT. Protein: CASSLVRDTQYF.

This clone turned up a few times. This chain joins TRBV5-6 and TRBJ1-4; D ambiguous. This CDR3 region has 13 residues. Trimming cost V 0 bases and J 8 bases, with 8 bases left between them. CDR1 is SGHDT, CDR2 YYEEEE, per germline. Here the CDR3 DNA reads TGTGCCAGCAGCTTGGCTGTGGGCGAAAAACTGTTTTTT. Amino acid sequence: CASSLAVGEKLFF.

The V and J genes are TRBV7-3 and TRBJ2-7; 11 bases map to TRBD2. Germline CDR1 SGHTA, CDR2 FQGTGA. The V and J ends lost 5 bases and 4 bases, in that order; junction bases with no gene match: 4. The CDR3 runs 14 residues. The CDR3 is CASSPGTSGYEQYF. CDR3 coding DNA: TGTGCCAGCAGCCCCGGGACTAGCGGTTACGAGCAGTACTTC. Looking up the rest from reference TRBV7-3 and TRBJ2-7 gives the full variable domain: GAGVSQTPSNKVTEKGKYVELRCDPISGHTALYWYRQSLGQGPEFLIYFQGTGAADDSGLPNDRFFAVRPEGSVSTLKIQRTERGDSAVYLCASSPGTSGYEQYFGPGTRLTVT.

This chain joins TRBV29-1 and TRBJ1-2; 7 bases fit TRBD1. J was trimmed by 8 bases and V by 5 bases; bases with no gene match: 8. The CDR3 has 12 amino acids. Germline V gene lookup returns CDR1 SQVTM and CDR2 ANQGSEA. CDR3 sequence reads: CSVWTGDGGYTF. CDR3 nucleotides: TGCAGCGTTTGGACAGGCGATGGGGGCTACACCTTC. Looking up the rest from reference TRBV29-1 and TRBJ1-2 gives the full variable domain: SAVISQKPSRDICQRGTSLTIQCQVDSQVTMMFWYRQQPGQSLTLIATANQGSEATYESGFVIDKFPISRPNLTFSTLTVSNMSPEDSSIYLCSVWTGDGGYTFGSGTRLTVV.

The genes are TRBV2 and TRBJ2-7; D gene unclear. The V gene lost 6 bases and the J gene lost 4 bases, with 10 bases spanning the gap. The CDR3 loop spans 12 amino acids. Germline CDR1 SNHLY, CDR2 FYNNEI. CDR3 nucleotides: TGTGCCAGCAGCGAACTACTTTACGAGCAGTACTTC. Translation gives CASSELLYEQYF. The whole variable domain, remainder taken from reference TRBV2 and TRBJ2-7, is EPEVTQTPSHQVTQMGQEVILRCVPISNHLYFYWYRQILGQKVEFLVSFYNNEISEKSEIFDDQFSVERPDGSNFTLKIRSTKLEDSAMYFCASSELLYEQYFGPGTRLTVT.

As to this clone: Other DNA sequences in this sample translate to the same CDR3. The chain links TRBV18 to TRBJ1-2; TRBD1 aligns across 9 bases. Germline values: CDR1 KGHSH, CDR2 LQKENI. The length of the CDR3 is 16 residues. Trimming cost V 0 bases and J 1 base; bases outside gene matches: 3. CDR3 region: CASSPPRTGVNYGYTF. CDR3 coding DNA: TGTGCCAGCTCACCACCGAGGACAGGGGTTAACTATGGCTACACCTTC.

The chain employs TRBV9 and TRBJ2-7; 9 bases map to TRBD1. CDR1 and CDR2 from the germline V gene are SGDLS and YYNGEE. This CDR3 has 15 amino acids. With V trimmed by 2 bases and J by 1 base, 4 bases remained unmatched. The CDR3 region has the DNA TGTGCCAGCAGCGTCGGGACAGGGAATTCCTACGAGCAGTACTTC. Protein product: CASSVGTGNSYEQYF.

Here the CDR3 reads CASSKWATNEKLFF. Here the CDR3 DNA reads TGCGCCAGCAGTAAGTGGGCAACTAATGAAAAACTGTTTTTT. The chain links TRBV5-1 to TRBJ1-4; D remains unclear. CDR1 and CDR2 from the germline V gene are SGHRS and YFSETQ. V was cut by 5 bases and J by 0 bases, with 8 bases left in between. CDR3 size: 14 residues. Based on the CDR3 plus reference TRBV5-1 and TRBJ1-4, the full variable domain is KAGVTQTPRYLIKTRGQQVTLSCSPISGHRSVSWYQQTPGQGLQFLFEYFSETQRNKGNFPGRFSGRQFSNSRSEMNVSTLELGDSALYLCASSKWATNEKLFFGSGTQLSVL.

V usage is TRBV9 and J usage is TRBJ2-7, with D perhaps being TRBD1 or TRBD2 (5 bases each). The CDR3 extends over 13 amino acids. Germline CDR1 reads SGDLS; CDR2 reads YYNGEE. Trimming shortened V by 4 bases and J by 7 bases, and 15 bases separated the two germline ends. CDR3 nucleotides: TGTGCCAGCAGCATACTAGGGACGGGGGAGCAGTACTTC. Amino acids: CASSILGTGEQYF.

This clone showed up just a few times. The V gene is TRBV2, the J gene TRBJ2-5; 7 bases fit TRBD1. The CDR3 extends over 13 amino acids. Germline assignment: CDR1 SNHLY and CDR2 FYNNEI. V shed 6 bases and J 3 bases; nucleotides not matched to a gene: 4. CDR3 loop: CASRRQGEETQYF. In nucleotides, the CDR3 is TGTGCCAGCAGGAGACAGGGTGAAGAGACCCAGTACTTC.

There are a few counts of this clone. The rearrangement uses TRBV5-1 and TRBJ1-1; weak D call: TRBD1 (5 bases). The V gene's germline CDR1 is SGHRS and CDR2 YFSETQ. V lost 0 bases and J 3 bases, leaving 12 bases between the germline ends. CDR3 length equals 15 residues. Written as DNA, the CDR3 is TGCGCCAGCAGCTTGGCCTTTCGCAGGGACACTGAAGCTTTCTTT. Protein: CASSLAFRRDTEAFF. The full variable domain, its missing parts supplied by reference TRBV5-1 and TRBJ1-1, is KAGVTQTPRYLIKTRGQQVTLSCSPISGHRSVSWYQQTPGQGLQFLFEYFSETQRNKGNFPGRFSGRQFSNSRSEMNVSTLELGDSALYLCASSLAFRRDTEAFFGQGTRLTVV.

The V gene is TRBV7-9, the J gene TRBJ2-7; the D gene is possibly TRBD1 (7 bases). This CDR3 comprises 14 residues. The V end lost 5 bases, the J end lost 4 bases, and 15 bases lay between the germline ends. Germline V lookup: CDR1 SEHNR, CDR2 FQNEAQ (reference sequence). The CDR3 here is CASSPRDRAYEQYF. The CDR3 nucleotides read TGTGCCAGCAGCCCGCGGGACAGAGCATACGAGCAGTACTTC.

This sequence joins TRBV2 and TRBJ1-1; D not resolved. The CDR3 loop spans 13 amino acids. Germline V lookup: CDR1 SNHLY, CDR2 FYNNEI. Between the trimmed V and J ends, which lost 6 bases and 2 bases, there was a span of 10 bases. The chain's CDR3 is CASRGSGNTEAFF. In DNA form, the CDR3 reads TGTGCCAGCAGGGGGTCCGGTAACACTGAAGCTTTCTTT.

This CDR3 is CASSVGGPGHTEAFF. In nucleotides, the CDR3 is TGTGCCAGCAGCGTAGGGGGCCCAGGGCACACTGAAGCTTTCTTT. The rearrangement joins TRBV7-2 to TRBJ1-1, with 7 nucleotides matching TRBD1. J gave up 3 bases and V 5 bases, and 9 bases lay outside the gene matches. This CDR3 has 15 amino acids. CDR1 is SGHTA, CDR2 FQGNSA, per germline.